The entry below gives a single T cell receptor beta chain sequence along with its context. The record originates from a study of cytomegalovirus exposure and HLA in healthy donors. In the PCR, 60 Vbeta and 13 Jbeta primers were used. Sequenced by immunoSEQ multiplex PCR; TCRdb stores in-frame clones only, minus some. The sample records more than 140,000 clones, 60% to 80% being singletons. Trimming took off 1 base at V and 5 bases at J, with 15 bases between the two ends. Per the germline V gene, CDR1 is SGHAT and CDR2 is FQNNGV. The CDR3 covers 15 residues. Sequencing was performed on PBMCs. This receptor was taken from a female donor in good health and CMV-seronegative. This chain connects TRBV11-2 to TRBJ2-7, with D perhaps matching TRBD1 (6 bases). The CDR3 reads CASSLVVTGVHEQYF. The CDR3 DNA reads TGTGCCAGCAGCTTAGTAGTGACAGGAGTCCACGAGCAGTACTTC. The whole variable domain, filled in from reference TRBV11-2 and TRBJ2-7, reads EAGVAQSPRYKIIEKRQSVAFWCNPISGHATLYWYQQILGQGPKLLIQFQNNGVVDDSQLPKDRFSAERLKGVDSTLKIQPAKLEDSAVYLCASSLVVTGVHEQYFGPGTRLTVT.